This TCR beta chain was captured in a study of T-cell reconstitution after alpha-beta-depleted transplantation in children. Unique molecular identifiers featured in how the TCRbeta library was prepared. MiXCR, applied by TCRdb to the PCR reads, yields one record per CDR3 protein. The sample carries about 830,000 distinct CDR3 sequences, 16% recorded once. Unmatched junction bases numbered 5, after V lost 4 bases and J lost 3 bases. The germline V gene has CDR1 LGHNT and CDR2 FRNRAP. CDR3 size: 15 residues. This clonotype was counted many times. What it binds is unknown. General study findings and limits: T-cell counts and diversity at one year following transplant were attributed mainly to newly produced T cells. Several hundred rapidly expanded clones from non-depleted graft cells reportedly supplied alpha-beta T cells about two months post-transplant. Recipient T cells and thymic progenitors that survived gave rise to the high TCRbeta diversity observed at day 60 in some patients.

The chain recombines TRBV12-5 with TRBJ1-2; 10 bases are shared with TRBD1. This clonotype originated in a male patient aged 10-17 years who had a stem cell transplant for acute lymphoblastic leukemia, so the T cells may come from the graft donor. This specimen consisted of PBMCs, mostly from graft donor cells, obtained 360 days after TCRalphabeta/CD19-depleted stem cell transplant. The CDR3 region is CASGSGTGDHYGYTF. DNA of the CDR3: TGTGCTAGTGGTTCCGGGACAGGGGATCACTATGGCTACACCTTC.